The clone carrying this T cell receptor beta chain was observed once. What it binds is unknown. The data were taken from a study of identical twins. Broader study findings: Twins' excess sharing was less marked for out-of-frame beta sequences.

The ends were cut back, 4 bases at V and 4 bases at J, with 16 bases in the middle. The germline V gene has CDR1 MNHNY and CDR2 SVGAGI (reference sequence). The CDR3 runs to 15 residues. Healthy Caucasians supplied all donations. In TCRdb, the 5' RACE reads were re-called with MiXCR into one record per CDR3 protein. The sample carries some 1,700,000 distinct CDR3 sequences, less than 35% recorded once. This sequence was found in a newborn girl in good health. This chain links TRBV6-6 with TRBJ1-1, with D perhaps TRBD1 (5 bases). Input material: cord blood. CDR3 residues: CASSSSRGRGTEAFF. The DNA for the CDR3 is TGTGCCAGCAGTTCCTCACGCGGGAGGGGCACTGAAGCTTTCTTT.